Following are 30 T cell receptor beta chains from one sample sequenced in a study of identical twins. One entry per CDR3 protein, called by TCRdb with MiXCR from the 5' RACE reads. This sample carries about 570,000 distinct CDR3 sequences, just under 10% of them seen once, and the ten largest clones take roughly 3.2%. Separately, the same data were catalogued under a study of yellow fever vaccine responses in identical twins.

The specimen was PBMCs. Every receptor here comes from a woman aged 18-30 years in good health.

The J gene is TRBJ2-2, the V gene TRBV18, with D perhaps matching TRBD2 (5 bases). Germline V gene lookup returns CDR1 KGHSH and CDR2 LQKENI. The germline V and J ends were trimmed by 0 bases and 0 bases, with 8 bases remaining between them. CDR3 length: 16 residues. CDR3 sequence: CASSPPAGPNTGELFF. CDR3 DNA sequence: TGTGCCAGCTCACCACCCGCGGGTCCGAACACCGGGGAGCTGTTTTTT.

This clonotype was seen more than once but under ten times. This chain links TRBV20-1 with TRBJ1-1; 9 bases line up with TRBD1. J lost 5 bases, V lost 0 bases, and 7 bases had no gene match. This CDR3 spans 15 amino acids. CDR1 is DFQATT, CDR2 SNEGSKA, per germline (reference sequence). As DNA, the CDR3 is TGCAGTGCTAGAGATCCGGGACAGGGTGAGACTGAAGCTTTCTTT. Protein: CSARDPGQGETEAFF.

At least ten counts were recorded for this clonotype. The chain carries TRBV11-2 and TRBJ1-2; D unresolved. The V and J ends lost 1 base and 7 bases respectively, with 13 bases between them. Germline V gives CDR1 SGHAT, CDR2 FQNNGV. The CDR3 has 14 residues. CDR3 region: CASSLGTQGFGYTF. DNA of the CDR3: TGTGCCAGCAGCTTAGGAACCCAAGGGTTTGGCTACACCTTC.

At least ten counts were recorded for this clonotype. The chain employs TRBV2 and TRBJ2-7; no clear D. Germline-derived CDR1 and CDR2 are SNHLY and FYNNEI. Trimming stripped 4 bases from V and 11 bases from J, with 18 bases between. The CDR3 covers 13 residues. CDR3 protein: CASSATGAIGEYF. CDR3 in DNA: TGTGCCAGCAGTGCTACTGGTGCTATTGGGGAGTACTTC.

The rearrangement uses TRBV12-3 or TRBV12-4 and TRBJ2-7; the D gene could be TRBD1 or TRBD2 (5 bases each). This CDR3 region has 17 residues. The germline V and J ends were trimmed by 6 bases and 2 bases, with 23 bases remaining between them. The CDR3 region is CASSAYQLGPPPYEQYF. DNA for the CDR3: TGTGCCAGCAGCGCGTATCAGTTGGGACCGCCCCCCTACGAGCAGTACTTC.

This clonotype was detected ten times or more. The rearrangement links TRBV2 to TRBJ1-6; no clear D gene. CDR3 length: 11 amino acids. Trimming took 0 bases from V and 16 from J, leaving 7 bases between them. Germline CDR1 reads SNHLY; CDR2 reads FYNNEI. CDR3 DNA: TGTGCCAGCAGTGAAGCAGCCAAACTCCACTTT. Translation: CASSEAAKLHF.

The chain employs TRBV5-1 and TRBJ1-1; tentative D call: TRBD1 (5 bases). The CDR3 length is 12 residues. The ends were cut back, 5 bases at V and 3 bases at J, with 8 bases in the middle. CDR1 and CDR2 from the germline V gene are SGHRS and YFSETQ. The CDR3 sequence: CASRGGDTEAFF. The CDR3 DNA follows: TGCGCCAGCAGAGGAGGGGACACTGAAGCTTTCTTT.

The J gene is TRBJ2-5, the V gene TRBV23-1; the D is unclear. TRBV23-1 is marked as an open reading frame, function uncertain. V was cut by 7 bases and J by 5 bases, with 26 bases left in between. The CDR3 loop spans 17 amino acids. The CDR3 protein is CASTNVMLTPRQETQYF. The CDR3 nucleotides read TGCGCCAGCACTAATGTCATGCTAACCCCCCGGCAGGAGACCCAGTACTTC.

This clonotype was seen at least ten times. The chain has TRBV2 and TRBJ2-2; a possible D gene is TRBD1 (5 bases). This CDR3 spans 15 amino acids. From germline, CDR1 is SNHLY and CDR2 FYNNEI. Deletions cut 9 bases from V and 3 bases from J, with 17 bases between. DNA for the CDR3: TGTGCCAGTAAAGGGGCATCATGGGACACCGGGGAGCTGTTTTTT. Translated, it gives CASKGASWDTGELFF.

This clonotype has just a few counts. The V call is TRBV7-9, the J call TRBJ2-3; 8 bases are shared with TRBD2. The CDR3 contains 14 residues. Germline lookup yields CDR1 SEHNR and CDR2 FQNEAQ (reference sequence). V shed 3 bases, J shed 7 bases, and the junction held 6 bases outside the gene matches. CDR3 coding DNA: TGTGCCAGCAGCTTTGCAGCGGGAGAACATACGCAGTATTTT. It encodes CASSFAAGEHTQYF. Drawing the rest from reference TRBV7-9 and TRBJ2-3, the complete variable domain is DTGVSQNPRHKITKRGQNVTFRCDPISEHNRLYWYRQTLGQGPEFLTYFQNEAQLEKSRLLSDRFSAERPKGSFSTLEIQRTEQGDSAMYLCASSFAAGEHTQYFGPGTRLTVL.

This clonotype came up many times. V usage is TRBV18 and J usage is TRBJ1-2, with 7 bases lining up with TRBD1. The germline CDR1 and CDR2 sequences are KGHSH and LQKENI. The CDR3 is 14 amino acids. After removal of 2 bases from V and 4 bases from J, the junction contained 4 bases not matched to a gene. In nucleotides, the CDR3 is TGTGCCAGCTCACCAACGGGACAGCCCTATGGCTACACCTTC. It yields the protein CASSPTGQPYGYTF.

This clonotype appeared a few times. The CDR3 reads CAISESTGDYEQYF. CDR3 DNA sequence: TGTGCCATCAGTGAGTCGACAGGGGATTACGAGCAGTACTTC. The chain uses TRBV10-3 and TRBJ2-7; 8 bases are a match to TRBD1. J lost 4 bases, V lost 0 bases, and 2 bases had no gene match. The CDR3 runs 14 residues. CDR1 ENHRY and CDR2 SYGVKD come from the germline V gene.

This clonotype has only a few counts. The genes are TRBV28 and TRBJ2-2; D ambiguous. The germline CDR1 and CDR2 sequences are MDHEN and SYDVKM. The V end was cut by 8 bases, the J end by 4 bases, with 8 bases between. The CDR3 consists of 12 residues. The CDR3 sequence: CASHGPTGELFF. The CDR3 DNA reads TGTGCCAGCCATGGGCCCACCGGGGAGCTGTTTTTT.

This clonotype was picked up a small number of times. The V and J genes are TRBV10-3 and TRBJ2-5; D unclear. The CDR3 covers 9 residues. The germline V gene has CDR1 ENHRY and CDR2 SYGVKD. V was cut by 6 bases and J by 5 bases, with 1 base left in between. The CDR3 bases are TGTGCCATCAGGGAGACCCAGTACTTC. Protein product: CAIRETQYF.

The CDR3 coding sequence is TGTGCCAGCAGCTTAGTCGGGGCTGCCGGGGAGCTGTTTTTT. It encodes CASSLVGAAGELFF. V is TRBV7-2 and J is TRBJ2-2; D could derive from TRBD1 or TRBD2 (5 bases each). Trimming cost V 1 base and J 6 bases, with 9 bases left between them. Looked up from germline, CDR1 is SGHTA and CDR2 is FQGNSA. The CDR3 is 14 residues long.

This clonotype was picked up many times. The J gene is TRBJ2-7, the V gene TRBV9; 7 bases match TRBD2. Per the germline V gene, CDR1 is SGDLS and CDR2 is YYNGEE. J gave up 4 bases and V 5 bases, and 6 bases lay outside the gene matches. The CDR3 has 13 residues. The CDR3 sequence: CASSASGGYEQYF. The CDR3 region has the DNA TGTGCCAGCAGTGCTTCGGGGGGATACGAGCAGTACTTC. Using reference TRBV9 and TRBJ2-7 for the parts outside the CDR3, the full variable domain is DSGVTQTPKHLITATGQRVTLRCSPRSGDLSVYWYQQSLDQGLQFLIQYYNGEERAKGNILERFSAQQFPDLHSELNLSSLELGDSALYFCASSASGGYEQYFGPGTRLTVT.

Here the CDR3 reads CASSPWGGSGVAYNEQFF. In nucleotides, the CDR3 is TGTGCCAGCAGCCCTTGGGGGGGTAGCGGGGTCGCCTACAATGAGCAGTTCTTC. This chain uses TRBV11-2 with TRBJ2-1; 8 nucleotides align to TRBD2. In germline, CDR1 is SGHAT, CDR2 FQNNGV. This CDR3 contains 18 residues. V dropped 5 bases and J dropped 2; count of bases not matched to a gene: 14.

The chain combines TRBV5-8 with TRBJ2-1, with TRBD2 identical over 7 bases. Germline CDR1 is SGHTS and CDR2 is YDEGEE. CDR3 length: 16 amino acids. Germline trimming cut 0 bases from V and 4 bases from J; bases unmatched to any gene: 7. CDR3 in amino acids: CASSLGVAGIYNEQFF. In nucleotides, the CDR3 is TGTGCCAGCAGCTTGGGGGTAGCGGGTATATACAATGAGCAGTTCTTC.

The V gene is TRBV6-2 or TRBV6-3, the J gene TRBJ2-1; TRBD2 matches 14 bases. Germline CDR1 reads MNHEY; CDR2 reads SVGEGT. V lost 8 bases and J lost 4; bases outside the gene matches: 1. This CDR3 comprises 14 residues. The CDR3 DNA follows: TGTGCCAGCGGGACTAGCGGGAGATACAATGAGCAGTTCTTC. Translation: CASGTSGRYNEQFF.

The genes are TRBV12-3 or TRBV12-4 and TRBJ2-2, with TRBD2 matching over 10 bases. With 5 bases clipped from V and 6 bases from J, the junction kept 6 bases outside the gene matches. The CDR3 contains 15 residues. This CDR3 reads CASSLLAGIAGELFF. Here the CDR3 DNA reads TGTGCCAGCAGTCTACTAGCGGGGATCGCCGGGGAGCTGTTTTTT.

In DNA, the CDR3 is TGTGCCAGCAGCTTAAGACGGGGGGGGAACAATGAGCAGTTCTTC. Protein sequence: CASSLRRGGNNEQFF. The rearrangement links TRBV7-8 to TRBJ2-1, with 8 bases lining up with TRBD2. This CDR3 is 15 amino acids long. CDR1 and CDR2 from the germline V gene are SGHVS and FQNEAQ. Unmatched junction bases numbered 5, after V lost 2 bases and J lost 5 bases. Supplemented by reference TRBV7-8 and TRBJ2-1, the full variable domain reads GAGVSQSPRYKVAKRGQDVALRCDPISGHVSLFWYQQALGQGPEFLTYFQNEAQLDKSGLPSDRFFAERPEGSVSTLKIQRTQQEDSAVYLCASSLRRGGNNEQFFGPGTRLTVL.

Many counts were recorded for this clonotype. This chain joins TRBV21-1 and TRBJ2-5; TRBD1 is taken as the D call from the table, unchecked against the DNA. TRBV21-1 constitutes a pseudogene. The CDR3 runs 15 residues. DNA of the CDR3: TGTGCCAGCAGCAAGGGGACAGTCTTTCAAGAGACCCAGTACTTC. This translates into CASSKGTVFQETQYF.

The chain couples TRBV30 to TRBJ2-4; D ambiguous. Trimming left V 2 bases short and J 8 bases short, with 16 bases between. The CDR3 has 14 amino acids. The V gene's germline CDR1 is GTSNPN and CDR2 SVGIG (reference sequence). CDR3 in amino acids: CAWSPTQVGDIQYF. CDR3 DNA: TGTGCCTGGAGTCCGACCCAGGTTGGAGACATTCAGTACTTC.

The V call is TRBV14, the J call TRBJ2-7; D unclear. V dropped 0 bases and J dropped 5 bases, with 8 bases sitting between them. The CDR3 length is 13 residues. Germline CDR1 SGHDN, CDR2 FVKESK. The DNA for the CDR3 is TGTGCCAGCAGCCAAGATCCCTACCACGAGCAGTACTTC. It is translated as CASSQDPYHEQYF. The full variable domain, its missing parts supplied by reference TRBV14 and TRBJ2-7, is EAGVTQFPSHSVIEKGQTVTLRCDPISGHDNLYWYRRVMGKEIKFLLHFVKESKQDESGMPNNRFLAERTGGTYSTLKVQPAELEDSGVYFCASSQDPYHEQYFGPGTRLTVT.

This clonotype was picked up a small number of times. This sequence joins TRBV30 and TRBJ1-1; D uncertain. CDR1 is GTSNPN and CDR2 is SVGIG in the germline V gene (reference sequence). With 1 base removed from V and 1 base from J, the gap between germline ends came to 7 bases. CDR3 length equals 13 residues. The CDR3 spells CAWSGHPNTEAFF. CDR3 in DNA: TGTGCCTGGAGTGGTCACCCGAACACTGAAGCTTTCTTT.

The CDR3 spells CASSSSGGQLGSNQPQHF. The CDR3 DNA follows: TGTGCCAGCAGTTCGTCTGGAGGACAGCTGGGCAGCAATCAGCCCCAGCATTTT. V is TRBV6-5 and J is TRBJ1-5; D perhaps matches TRBD1 (6 bases). Per germline, CDR1 MNHEY and CDR2 SVGAGI. The CDR3 consists of 18 residues. V gave up 4 bases and J gave up 1 base, with 20 bases separating them.

This clonotype was recorded a few times. The V and J genes are TRBV11-1 and TRBJ2-5, with D possibly matching TRBD2 (7 bases). CDR3 length: 19 amino acids. V shed 6 bases and J shed 1 base, with 27 bases lying between them. The germline CDR1 and CDR2 sequences are SGHAT and FQDESV (reference sequence). This CDR3 is CASSALAMTGTGSQETQYF. Here the CDR3 DNA reads TGTGCCAGCAGTGCACTAGCGATGACAGGTACCGGGAGCCAAGAGACCCAGTACTTC.

This clonotype occurred a few times. The chain recombines TRBV5-1 with TRBJ2-1; 12 nucleotides align to TRBD2. The CDR3 extends over 15 amino acids. CDR1 is SGHRS and CDR2 is YFSETQ in the germline V gene. V dropped 3 bases and J dropped 5; count of bases not matched to a gene: 3. In nucleotides, the CDR3 is TGCGCCAGCAGCTATGGACTAGCGGGAAACAATGAGCAGTTCTTC. The encoded protein is CASSYGLAGNNEQFF.

V and J are TRBV5-6 and TRBJ2-1; 14 bases align to TRBD2. This CDR3 spans 17 amino acids. V lost 4 bases, J lost 0 bases, and 3 bases stayed unmatched. Germline V gives CDR1 SGHDT, CDR2 YYEEEE. The CDR3 protein is CASSAGLAGGSYNEQFF. CDR3 DNA sequence: TGTGCCAGCAGCGCCGGACTAGCGGGAGGCTCCTACAATGAGCAGTTCTTC.

This clonotype was observed a handful of times. V is TRBV27 and J is TRBJ2-7; D might be TRBD1 (6 bases). The CDR3 spans 14 residues. V gave up 2 bases and J gave up 5 bases, with 13 bases separating them. Germline values: CDR1 MNHEY, CDR2 SMNVEV (reference sequence). The CDR3 sequence is CASSLTGKIHEQYF. The CDR3 DNA sequence: TGTGCCAGCAGTTTAACAGGGAAGATCCACGAGCAGTACTTC.